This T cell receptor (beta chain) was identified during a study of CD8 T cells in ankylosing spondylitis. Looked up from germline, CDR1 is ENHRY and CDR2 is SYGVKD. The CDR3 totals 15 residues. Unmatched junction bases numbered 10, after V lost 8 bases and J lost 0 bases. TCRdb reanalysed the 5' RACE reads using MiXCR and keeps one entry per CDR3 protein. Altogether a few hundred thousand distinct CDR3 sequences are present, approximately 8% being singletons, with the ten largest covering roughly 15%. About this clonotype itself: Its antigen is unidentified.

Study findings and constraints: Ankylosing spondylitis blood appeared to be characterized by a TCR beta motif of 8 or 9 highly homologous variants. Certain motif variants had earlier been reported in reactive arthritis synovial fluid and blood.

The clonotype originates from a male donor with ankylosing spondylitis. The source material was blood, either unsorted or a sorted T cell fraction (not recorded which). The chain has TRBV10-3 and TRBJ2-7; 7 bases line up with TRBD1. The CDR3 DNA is TGTGCCATCGCAGGGACAGCTACCTTCTCCTACGAGCAGTACTTC. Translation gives CAIAGTATFSYEQYF.